The 18 T cell receptor beta chains listed next were all sequenced from one sample in a study of cytomegalovirus exposure and HLA in healthy donors. PCR was performed using 60 Vbeta and 13 Jbeta primers. The table came from immunoSEQ multiplex PCR; TCRdb's copy has only in-frame clones and leaves some out. The sample has about 62,000 clones, 65% to 75% seen once; the top ten hold about 4.9%. Sequenced input: PBMCs. The receptors shown here come from a woman in her 30s in good health and CMV-seronegative.

V and J are TRBV27 and TRBJ2-1; 12 nucleotides align to TRBD2. This CDR3 has 14 amino acids. V shed 5 bases, J shed 7 bases, and the junction held 3 bases outside the gene matches. Per germline, CDR1 MNHEY and CDR2 SMNVEV (reference sequence). DNA of the CDR3: TGTGCCAGCAGTACTAGCGGGAGGTCAAATGAGCAGTTCTTC. Its translation: CASSTSGRSNEQFF.

This chain uses TRBV30 with TRBJ2-7, with D hard to call. Germline loops: CDR1 GTSNPN, CDR2 SVGIG (reference sequence). V lost 2 bases, J lost 10 bases, and 18 bases lay in between. This CDR3 has 13 amino acids. As DNA, the CDR3 is TGTGCCTGGAGTTCAACTAAGGGCTCAGGACAGTACGTC. Its translation is CAWSSTKGSGQYV.

This chain joins TRBV6-6 and TRBJ2-7; TRBD2 agrees at 9 bases. Looked up from germline, CDR1 is MNHNY and CDR2 is SVGAGI (reference sequence). This CDR3 comprises 15 residues. V lost 0 bases and J lost 6; bases outside the gene matches: 6. CDR3 nucleotide sequence: TGTGCCAGCAGTTACTCTAGCGGGAGCACATTCGAGCAGTACTTC. The encoded protein is CASSYSSGSTFEQYF.

The chain uses TRBV7-8 and TRBJ2-7; 9 nucleotides agree with TRBD1. Trimming took 0 bases from V and 6 from J; bases not matched to a gene: 6. CDR1 SGHVS and CDR2 FQNEAQ come from the germline V gene. The CDR3 has 15 amino acids. DNA for the CDR3: TGTGCCAGCAGCTTAGCTGCACAGGGGGCGGTCGAGCAGTACGTC. It codes for CASSLAAQGAVEQYV.

DNA for the CDR3: TGTGCCAGCAGTGAGTGGACTAGATCTGGCGGGGAGCTGTTTTTT. This codes for CASSEWTRSGGELFF. The gene calls are TRBV27 and TRBJ2-2, with 7 positions matching TRBD2. The V and J ends lost 5 bases and 7 bases, in that order; junction bases with no gene match: 10. The CDR3 has 15 residues. Germline loops: CDR1 MNHEY, CDR2 SMNVEV (reference sequence).

V and J are TRBV15 and TRBJ1-1; TRBD1 is a possible D gene (5 bases). Trimming pared 0 bases from V and 10 bases from J, leaving 15 bases between. Per the germline V gene, CDR1 is LNHNV and CDR2 is YYDKDF (reference sequence). The CDR3 sequence is 14 residues long. In DNA form, the CDR3 reads TGTGCCACCAGCAGAGAACGGGGGGTTGGAGGAGCTTTCTTT. It codes for CATSRERGVGGAFF. The full variable domain, with the rest looked up from reference TRBV15 and TRBJ1-1, is DAMVIQNPRYQVTQFGKPVTLSCSQTLNHNVMYWYQQKSSQAPKLLFHYYDKDFNNEADTPDNFQSRRPNTSFCFLDIRSPGLGDTAMYLCATSRERGVGGAFFGQGTRLTVV.

This clone was counted only a few times. The V and J genes are TRBV5-1 and TRBJ2-1; possibly TRBD1 for D (6 bases). In germline, CDR1 is SGHRS, CDR2 YFSETQ. The CDR3 sequence is 15 residues long. V lost 1 base and J lost 1, with 9 bases in between. CDR3 in DNA: TGCGCCAGCAGCTTGACAGGGTTGTCCTACAATGAGCAGTTCTTC. This encodes CASSLTGLSYNEQFF.

V usage is TRBV5-4 and J usage is TRBJ1-2; no reliable D call. The CDR3 is 16 residues long. The V end was cut by 3 bases, the J end by 0 bases, with 15 bases between. CDR1 and CDR2 (germline): SGHNT, YYREEE (reference sequence). The CDR3 nucleotides read TGTGCCAGCAGCTCCCGGACTGTCACTTCTAACTATGGCTACACCTTC. As protein: CASSSRTVTSNYGYTF.

V gene TRBV11-3 combines with J gene TRBJ2-7; 12 positions agree with TRBD2. V shed 1 base and J 6 bases; nucleotides not matched to a gene: 10. There are 17 residues in the CDR3. Germline V gene data show CDR1 as SGHNT and CDR2 as YENEEA. CDR3: CASSLGLAGELGAEQYV. The CDR3 DNA follows: TGTGCCAGCAGCTTAGGACTAGCGGGAGAGTTGGGGGCCGAGCAGTACGTC.

V is TRBV4-1 and J is TRBJ2-7; possible D gene TRBD1, 5 bases. This CDR3 spans 13 amino acids. Germline V gene lookup returns CDR1 MGHRA and CDR2 YSYEKL. V lost 3 bases, J lost 1 base, and 7 bases lay in between. The CDR3 loop reads CASSQTVSYEQYV. The CDR3 coding sequence is TGCGCCAGCAGCCAGACAGTTTCCTACGAGCAGTACGTC.

V is TRBV25-1 and J is TRBJ2-7; 9 nucleotides match TRBD1. Germline loops: CDR1 MGHDK, CDR2 SYGVNS. V shed 5 bases and J 0 bases; nucleotides not matched to a gene: 5. The CDR3 loop spans 15 amino acids. The CDR3 loop reads CASSNRTGVSYEQYF. For the CDR3, the DNA is TGTGCCAGCAGTAACCGGACAGGGGTCTCCTACGAGCAGTACTTC.

V usage is TRBV27 and J usage is TRBJ1-2, with 8 bases fitting TRBD1. Germline CDR1 is MNHEY and CDR2 is SMNVEV (reference sequence). The CDR3 covers 16 residues. The V and J ends lost 0 bases and 3 bases, in that order; junction bases with no gene match: 6. CDR3 in amino acids: CASSLSGRGRHYGYTF. Written as DNA, the CDR3 is TGTGCCAGCAGTTTATCGGGCAGGGGGCGCCACTATGGCTACACCTTC.

This clone was seen a few times. The V and J genes are TRBV5-1 and TRBJ2-3, with TRBD2 identical over 7 bases. This CDR3 is built from 17 residues. V was clipped by 0 bases and J by 4 bases; unmatched bases: 11. CDR1 and CDR2 (germline): SGHRS, YFSETQ. The CDR3 is CASSLDRFGRAADTQYF. The CDR3 DNA sequence: TGCGCCAGCAGCTTGGATCGTTTTGGGAGGGCCGCAGATACGCAGTATTTT.

The V gene is TRBV19, the J gene TRBJ2-1; maybe TRBD1 (5 bases). Between the trimmed V and J ends, which lost 5 bases and 0 bases, there was a span of 11 bases. The length of the CDR3 is 15 residues. Germline CDR1 is LNHDA and CDR2 is SQIVND (reference sequence). The CDR3 loop is CASSPRAYSYNEQFF. DNA for the CDR3: TGTGCCAGTAGTCCCAGGGCTTACTCCTACAATGAGCAGTTCTTC. The complete variable domain, with remaining parts taken from reference TRBV19 and TRBJ2-1, reads DGGITQSPKYLFRKEGQNVTLSCEQNLNHDAMYWYRQDPGQGLRLIYYSQIVNDFQKGDIAEGYSVSREKKESFPLTVTSAQKNPTAFYLCASSPRAYSYNEQFFGPGTRLTVL.

CDR3 loop: CASSPGLYTGELFF. CDR3 in DNA: TGTGCCAGCTCACCAGGGCTATATACCGGGGAGCTGTTTTTT. This chain links TRBV18 with TRBJ2-2; no definite D call. Germline loops: CDR1 KGHSH, CDR2 LQKENI. This CDR3 region has 14 residues. V was cut by 2 bases and J by 5 bases, with 9 bases left in between.

This chain uses TRBV28 with TRBJ2-3; 9 nucleotides line up with TRBD2. Germline assignment: CDR1 MDHEN and CDR2 SYDVKM. After removal of 5 bases from V and 1 base from J, the junction contained 4 bases not matched to a gene. CDR3 length: 15 residues. The CDR3 DNA sequence: TGTGCCAGCAGTCCGCGGACTAGCGGCACAGATACGCAGTATTTT. It encodes CASSPRTSGTDTQYF.

The chain links TRBV4-1 to TRBJ1-5; D is unclear. Trimming left V 1 base short and J 9 bases short, with 19 bases between. This CDR3 contains 16 residues. The germline V gene encodes CDR1 MGHRA and CDR2 YSYEKL. This CDR3 is CASSQVLSGSVWPQHF. In DNA form, the CDR3 reads TGCGCCAGCAGCCAAGTGCTCTCTGGGAGTGTCTGGCCCCAGCATTTT.

This CDR3 reads CASSDSATNEKLFF. Here the CDR3 DNA reads TGTGCCAGCAGTGACAGCGCAACTAATGAAAAACTGTTTTTT. The chain has TRBV2 and TRBJ1-4; D not resolved. V was clipped by 3 bases and J by 0 bases, with 5 bases between them. In germline, CDR1 is SNHLY, CDR2 FYNNEI. The CDR3 has 14 residues.